This T cell receptor (beta chain) came from a study of OX40 agonist ivuxolimab in advanced cancers. Broadly, across the study: Ivuxolimab was a fully human IgG2 agonistic monoclonal antibody targeting the costimulatory receptor OX40 (CD134). Intravenous ivuxolimab was administered to patients every 2 weeks at six dose levels: 0.01, 0.1, 0.3, 1.5, 3 and 10 mg/kg. Among the 52 dose-escalation patients, approximately 20 had hepatocellular carcinoma, 15 melanoma, 9 renal cell carcinoma and 9 head and neck cancer. The dose-escalation cohort was over 70% male with a mean age of approximately 60 years, ranging from roughly 23 to 79. Patients were allowed to have had prior anti-PD-1, anti-PD-L1 or anti-CTLA-4 therapy, and roughly 40% of the dose-escalation patients had previously received checkpoint inhibitors. Partial responses occurred in three dose-escalation patients: two with cutaneous melanoma and one with hepatocellular carcinoma. The purpose of peripheral TCRbeta sequencing was to test whether ivuxolimab changed TCR sequence diversity and led to clonal T-cell expansion. The paper describes the monotherapy dose-escalation part (N of about 50 patients) of the phase I trial of ivuxolimab. Results and caveats for the whole study, not just this receptor: The antigen specificity of the peripheral T cells that underwent clonal expansion was not determined. After ivuxolimab, CD8+ T cells had more expanded clones than CD4+ T cells on average. At doses of 0.1 to 3.0 mg/kg, clonal expansion of both CD4+ and CD8+ blood T cells was observed from baseline to week 6. Low levels of normalized T-cell clonal expansion were also seen in some patients who did not respond. Partial responders in the 0.1-3.0 mg/kg groups had among the lowest normalized peripheral clonal expansion, especially among CD8+ T cells.

Patients with autoimmune disease history or receiving systemic immunosuppression were excluded from the trial. In every dose cohort, peripheral blood was drawn for TCR sequencing at baseline, cycle 4 day 1, and cycle 7 day 1. The samples were taken from a phase I, first-in-human, multicenter, open-label dose-escalation trial of ivuxolimab. Adults with locally advanced or metastatic melanoma, renal cell, hepatocellular, or head and neck squamous cell carcinoma were enrolled in the trial. CD4+ and CD8+ T cells were sorted separately from peripheral blood before TCR sequencing. For sequencing of the TCRbeta CDR3 region, genomic DNA was extracted from the sorted cells. TCRbeta CDR3 regions were sequenced using the immunoSEQ Assay. TCRdb's version of the immuneACCESS table is confined to in-frame rearrangements and falls short of the full clone set. An unresolved V gene accounts for under half of the shortfall where checked; the remainder is of unknown origin. This sample holds about 83,000 clones; under 95% were observed only once. Together, the top ten hold under 9.5% of the sample.

On this clone itself: This receptor's antigen is unknown. One base away there is no much larger clone; base qualities are not given.

The specimen comprised CD4+ or CD8+ T cells sorted from blood, sampled in a trial of the OX40 agonist ivuxolimab. The sequence was collected from an adult with an advanced solid tumor such as melanoma, head and neck, liver or kidney cancer.

CDR3 reads: CASRSGAQPQHF. The DNA is as follows: TGTGCCAGCCGGAGCGGGGCTCAGCCCCAGCATTTT. The sequence joins TRBV2 to TRBJ1-5; the D region possibly corresponds to TRBD1 (5 bases align). The CDR3 measures 12 amino acids from cysteine to phenylalanine. Only the CDR3 part of the read is kept: 36 bases, read in frame from the first base. The CDR1 and CDR2 encoded by the germline V gene are SNHLY and FYNNEI. The trim is 8 bases for V and 6 bases for J, with a gap of 11 bases between the germline ends.